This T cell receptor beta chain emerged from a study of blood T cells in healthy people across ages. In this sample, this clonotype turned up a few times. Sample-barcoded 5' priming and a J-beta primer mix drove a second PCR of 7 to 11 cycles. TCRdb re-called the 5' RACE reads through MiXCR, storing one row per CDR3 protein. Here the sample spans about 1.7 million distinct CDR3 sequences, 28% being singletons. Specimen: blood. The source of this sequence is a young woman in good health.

CDR3 coding DNA: TGTGCCAGCAGCCGACAGGGGATGGACACTGAAGCTTTCTTT. It specifies CASSRQGMDTEAFF. The chain has TRBV11-2 and TRBJ1-1, with TRBD1 matching over 8 bases. Germline V gene lookup returns CDR1 SGHAT and CDR2 FQNNGV. The CDR3 runs 14 residues. The V and J ends lost 5 bases and 3 bases, in that order; junction bases with no gene match: 5.